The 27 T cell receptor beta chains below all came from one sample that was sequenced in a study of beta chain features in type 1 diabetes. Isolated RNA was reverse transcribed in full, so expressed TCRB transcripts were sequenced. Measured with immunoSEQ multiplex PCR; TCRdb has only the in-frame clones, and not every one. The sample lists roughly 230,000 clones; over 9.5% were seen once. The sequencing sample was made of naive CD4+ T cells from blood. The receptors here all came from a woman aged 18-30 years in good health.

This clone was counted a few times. CDR3: CASSLSSSYEQYF. CDR3 in DNA: TGTGCCAGCTCACTATCTAGCTCCTACGAGCAGTACTTC. The chain links TRBV18 to TRBJ2-7; D not resolved. Trimming removed 4 bases at V and 0 bases at J, with 7 bases between. CDR1 is KGHSH and CDR2 is LQKENI in the germline V gene. The CDR3 runs 13 residues.

The CDR3 sequence: CASSPLYETDTQYF. The CDR3 DNA sequence: TGTGCCAGCAGTCCACTTTACGAGACAGATACGCAGTATTTT. The rearrangement joins TRBV2 to TRBJ2-3; no reliable D call. This CDR3 contains 14 residues. Germline V gives CDR1 SNHLY, CDR2 FYNNEI. Trimming shortened V by 5 bases and J by 3 bases, and 12 bases separated the two germline ends. The full variable domain, completed using reference TRBV2 and TRBJ2-3, is EPEVTQTPSHQVTQMGQEVILRCVPISNHLYFYWYRQILGQKVEFLVSFYNNEISEKSEIFDDQFSVERPDGSNFTLKIRSTKLEDSAMYFCASSPLYETDTQYFGPGTRLTVL.

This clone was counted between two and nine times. The CDR3 loop is CAWRKGGRGTEAFF. The CDR3 bases are TGTGCCTGGAGAAAGGGCGGGAGAGGGACTGAAGCTTTCTTT. V usage is TRBV30 and J usage is TRBJ1-1; D call uncertain. The CDR3 loop spans 14 amino acids. CDR1 is GTSNPN and CDR2 is SVGIG in the germline V gene (reference sequence). V lost 3 bases to trimming and J lost 5 bases, with 16 bases between them.

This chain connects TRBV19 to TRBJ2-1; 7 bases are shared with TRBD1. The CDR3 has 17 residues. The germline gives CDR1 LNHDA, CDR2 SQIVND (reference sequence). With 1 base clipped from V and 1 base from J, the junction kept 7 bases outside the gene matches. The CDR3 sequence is CASSIGQGRGSYNEQFF. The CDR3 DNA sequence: TGTGCCAGTAGTATAGGACAGGGAAGGGGATCCTACAATGAGCAGTTCTTC.

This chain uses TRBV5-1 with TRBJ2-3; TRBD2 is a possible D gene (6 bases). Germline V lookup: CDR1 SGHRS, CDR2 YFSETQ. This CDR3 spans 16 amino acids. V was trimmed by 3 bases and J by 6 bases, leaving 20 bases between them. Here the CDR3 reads CASSSVLSGRGDTQYF. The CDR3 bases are TGCGCCAGCAGCTCCGTGCTTAGCGGACGGGGGGATACGCAGTATTTT.

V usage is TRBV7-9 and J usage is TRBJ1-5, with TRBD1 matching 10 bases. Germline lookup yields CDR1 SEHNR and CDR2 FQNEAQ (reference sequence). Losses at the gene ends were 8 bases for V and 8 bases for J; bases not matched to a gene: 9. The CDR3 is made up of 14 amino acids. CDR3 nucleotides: TGTGCCAGCGGTGGACAGGGGGTAAGGGAGCCCCAGCATTTT. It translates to CASGGQGVREPQHF.

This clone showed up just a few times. This CDR3 reads CASSRQQNEKLFF. The CDR3 DNA follows: TGCGCCAGCAGCAGACAGCAAAATGAAAAACTGTTTTTT. The gene calls are TRBV5-1 and TRBJ1-4; maybe TRBD1 (5 bases). With 4 bases removed from V and 5 bases from J, the gap between germline ends came to 9 bases. CDR1 and CDR2 from the germline V gene are SGHRS and YFSETQ. The CDR3 loop spans 13 amino acids.

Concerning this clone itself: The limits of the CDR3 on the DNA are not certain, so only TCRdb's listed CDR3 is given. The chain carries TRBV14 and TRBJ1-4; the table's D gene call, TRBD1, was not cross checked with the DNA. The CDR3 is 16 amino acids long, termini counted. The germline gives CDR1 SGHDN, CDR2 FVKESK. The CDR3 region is CASSQGRGRWRKNCFF.

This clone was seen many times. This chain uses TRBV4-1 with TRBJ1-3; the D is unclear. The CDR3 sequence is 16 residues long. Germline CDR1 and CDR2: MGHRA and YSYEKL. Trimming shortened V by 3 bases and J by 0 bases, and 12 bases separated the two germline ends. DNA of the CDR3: TGCGCCAGCAGCCAGCCCCGGGATAGCTCTGGAAACACCATATATTTT. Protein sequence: CASSQPRDSSGNTIYF.

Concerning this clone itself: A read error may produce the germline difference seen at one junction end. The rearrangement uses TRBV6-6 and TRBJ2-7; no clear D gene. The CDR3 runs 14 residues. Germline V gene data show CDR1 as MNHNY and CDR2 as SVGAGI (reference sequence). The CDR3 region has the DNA TGTGCCAGCAGTTACAGGCAGGCCTCCCACGAGCAGTACTTC. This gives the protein CASSYRQASHEQYF.

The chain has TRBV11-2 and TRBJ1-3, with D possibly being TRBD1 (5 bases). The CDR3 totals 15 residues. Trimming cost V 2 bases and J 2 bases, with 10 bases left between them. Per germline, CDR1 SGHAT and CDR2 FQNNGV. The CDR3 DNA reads TGTGCCAGCAGCTTAAGGCCGGGGGCTGGAAACACCATATATTTT. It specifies CASSLRPGAGNTIYF.

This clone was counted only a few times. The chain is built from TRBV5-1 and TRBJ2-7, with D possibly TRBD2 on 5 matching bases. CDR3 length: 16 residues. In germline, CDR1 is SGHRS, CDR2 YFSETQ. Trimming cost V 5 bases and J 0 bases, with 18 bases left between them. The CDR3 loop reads CASSPEGTALSYEQYF. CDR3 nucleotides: TGCGCCAGCAGTCCCGAGGGAACAGCCCTCTCCTACGAGCAGTACTTC.

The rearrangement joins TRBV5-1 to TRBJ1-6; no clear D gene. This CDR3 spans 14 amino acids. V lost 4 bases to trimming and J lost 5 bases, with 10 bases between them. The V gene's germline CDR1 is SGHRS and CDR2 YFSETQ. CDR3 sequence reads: CASSLGVDNSPLHF. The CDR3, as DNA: TGCGCCAGCAGCCTGGGAGTGGATAATTCACCCCTCCACTTT.

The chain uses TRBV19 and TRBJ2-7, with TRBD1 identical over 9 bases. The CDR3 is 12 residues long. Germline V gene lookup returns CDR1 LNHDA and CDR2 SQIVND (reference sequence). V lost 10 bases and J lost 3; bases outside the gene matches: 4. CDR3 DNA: TGTGCCACCCGGGACAGGGTCTACGAGCAGTACTTC. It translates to CATRDRVYEQYF.

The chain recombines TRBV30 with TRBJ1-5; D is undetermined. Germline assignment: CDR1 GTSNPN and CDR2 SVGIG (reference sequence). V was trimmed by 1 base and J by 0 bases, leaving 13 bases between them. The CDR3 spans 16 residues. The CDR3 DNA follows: TGTGCCTGGAGTGAAGGTTGGCGGGGTAGCAATCAGCCCCAGCATTTT. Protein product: CAWSEGWRGSNQPQHF. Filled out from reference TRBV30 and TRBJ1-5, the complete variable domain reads SQTIHQWPATLVQPVGSPLSLECTVEGTSNPNLYWYRQAAGRGLQLLFYSVGIGQISSEVPQNLSASRPQDRQFILSSKKLLLSDSGFYLCAWSEGWRGSNQPQHFGDGTRLSIL.

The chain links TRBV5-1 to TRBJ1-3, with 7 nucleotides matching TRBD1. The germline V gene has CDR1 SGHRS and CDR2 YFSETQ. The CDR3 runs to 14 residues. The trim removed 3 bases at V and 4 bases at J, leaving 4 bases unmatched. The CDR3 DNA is TGCGCCAGCAGCTCCGGGACAGCCGGAAACACCATATATTTT. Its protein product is CASSSGTAGNTIYF.

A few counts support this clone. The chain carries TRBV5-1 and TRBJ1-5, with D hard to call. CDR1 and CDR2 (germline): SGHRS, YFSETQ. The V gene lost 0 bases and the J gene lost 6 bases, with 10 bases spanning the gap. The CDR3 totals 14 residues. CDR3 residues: CASSLALGSQPQHF. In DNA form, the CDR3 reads TGCGCCAGCAGCTTGGCCCTGGGGAGTCAGCCCCAGCATTTT.

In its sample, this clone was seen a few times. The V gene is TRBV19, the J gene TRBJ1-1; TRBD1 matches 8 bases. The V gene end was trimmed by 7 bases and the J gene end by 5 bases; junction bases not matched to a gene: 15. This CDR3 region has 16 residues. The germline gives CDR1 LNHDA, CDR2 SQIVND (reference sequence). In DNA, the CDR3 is TGTGCCAGTATTGAAAGGACAGGGAGTATAATGACTGAAGCTTTCTTT. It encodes CASIERTGSIMTEAFF.

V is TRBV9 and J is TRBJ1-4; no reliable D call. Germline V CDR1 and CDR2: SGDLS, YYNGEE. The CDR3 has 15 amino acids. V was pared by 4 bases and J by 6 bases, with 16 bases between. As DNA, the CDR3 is TGTGCCAGCAGCATTCAACCATCACGGGATGAAAAACTGTTTTTT. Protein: CASSIQPSRDEKLFF. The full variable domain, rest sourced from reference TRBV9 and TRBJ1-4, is DSGVTQTPKHLITATGQRVTLRCSPRSGDLSVYWYQQSLDQGLQFLIQYYNGEERAKGNILERFSAQQFPDLHSELNLSSLELGDSALYFCASSIQPSRDEKLFFGSGTQLSVL.

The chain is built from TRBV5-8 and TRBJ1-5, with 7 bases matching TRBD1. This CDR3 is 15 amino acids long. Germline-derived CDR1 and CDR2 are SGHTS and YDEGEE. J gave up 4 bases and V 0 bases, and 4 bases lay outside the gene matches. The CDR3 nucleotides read TGTGCCAGCAGCTTGGGGAGACAGGGTAATCAGCCCCAGCATTTT. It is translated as CASSLGRQGNQPQHF.

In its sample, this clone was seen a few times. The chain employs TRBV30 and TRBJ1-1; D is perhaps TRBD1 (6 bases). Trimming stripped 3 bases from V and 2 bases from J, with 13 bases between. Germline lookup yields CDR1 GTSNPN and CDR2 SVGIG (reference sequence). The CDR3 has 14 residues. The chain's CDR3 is CAWRGQGINTEAFF. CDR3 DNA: TGTGCCTGGAGGGGTCAGGGGATTAACACTGAAGCTTTCTTT.

The DNA of the CDR3 is TGTGCCAGCAGCTTGCAGGGGCAGGGAGACACTGAAGCTTTCTTT. It translates to CASSLQGQGDTEAFF. This chain joins TRBV11-2 and TRBJ1-1; D may be TRBD1 (6 bases). CDR1 is SGHAT, CDR2 FQNNGV, per germline. Trimming took off 3 bases at V and 3 bases at J, with 14 bases between the two ends. The CDR3 is 15 amino acids.

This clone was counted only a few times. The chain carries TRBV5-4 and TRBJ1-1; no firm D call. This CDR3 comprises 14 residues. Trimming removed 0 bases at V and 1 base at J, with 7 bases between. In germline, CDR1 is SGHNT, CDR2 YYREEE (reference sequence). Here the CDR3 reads CASSLGGENTEAFF. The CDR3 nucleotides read TGTGCCAGCAGCTTGGGCGGGGAGAACACTGAAGCTTTCTTT.

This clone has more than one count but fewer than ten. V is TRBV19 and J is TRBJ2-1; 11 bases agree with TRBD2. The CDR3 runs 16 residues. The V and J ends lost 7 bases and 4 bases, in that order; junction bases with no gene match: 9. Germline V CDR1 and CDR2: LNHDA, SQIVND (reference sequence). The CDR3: CASTGTSGARYNEQFF. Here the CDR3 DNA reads TGTGCCAGTACCGGGACTAGCGGAGCTCGTTACAATGAGCAGTTCTTC.

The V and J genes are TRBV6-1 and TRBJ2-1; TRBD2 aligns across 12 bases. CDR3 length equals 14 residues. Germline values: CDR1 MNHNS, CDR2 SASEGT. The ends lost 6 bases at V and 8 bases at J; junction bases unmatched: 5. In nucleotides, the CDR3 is TGTGCCAGCAGACCTAGCGGGGGGGGGTATGAGCAGTTCTTC. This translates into CASRPSGGGYEQFF.

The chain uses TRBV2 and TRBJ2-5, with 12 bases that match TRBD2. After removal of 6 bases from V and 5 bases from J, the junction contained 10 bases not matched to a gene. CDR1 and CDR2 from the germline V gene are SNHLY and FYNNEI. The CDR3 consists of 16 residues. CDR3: CASSARLAGAWETQYF. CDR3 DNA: TGTGCCAGCAGCGCAAGACTAGCGGGGGCCTGGGAGACCCAGTACTTC.

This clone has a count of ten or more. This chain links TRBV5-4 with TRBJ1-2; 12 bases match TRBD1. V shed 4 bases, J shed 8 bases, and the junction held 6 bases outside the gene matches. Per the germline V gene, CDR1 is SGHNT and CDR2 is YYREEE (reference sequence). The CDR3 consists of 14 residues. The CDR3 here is CASSTGQGARGYTF. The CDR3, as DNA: TGTGCCAGCAGCACGGGACAGGGGGCGCGGGGCTACACCTTC. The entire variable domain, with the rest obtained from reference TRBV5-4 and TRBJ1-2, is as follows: ETGVTQSPTHLIKTRGQQVTLRCSSQSGHNTVSWYQQALGQGPQFIFQYYREEENGRGNFPPRFSGLQFPNYSSELNVNALELDDSALYLCASSTGQGARGYTFGSGTRLTVV.